The clone carrying this T cell receptor (beta chain) was counted a single time. Method: immunoSEQ multiplex PCR; TCRdb's copy keeps in-frame clones and lacks some. The table shows 98,000 or so clones, with about 90% occurring only once. The data stem from a study of a mutant IDH1 vaccine in newly diagnosed glioma. Time point here: baseline, week 1 (first vaccination visit). The treatment here: pre-vaccination baseline after standard-of-care therapy. The sample here was PBMCs, taken from a glioma patient treated with radiotherapy, temozolomide or both. The TCR comes from a woman in her forties or fifties with glioma.

The DNA of the CDR3 is TGTGCCAGCTATGTGACAGGGTCTGAAAAACTGTTTTTT. Amino acids: CASYVTGSEKLFF. The chain couples TRBV6-1 to TRBJ1-4, with 7 bases aligning to TRBD1. Germline-derived CDR1 and CDR2 are MNHNS and SASEGT. V shed 8 bases and J 7 bases; nucleotides not matched to a gene: 7. The CDR3 consists of 13 residues.